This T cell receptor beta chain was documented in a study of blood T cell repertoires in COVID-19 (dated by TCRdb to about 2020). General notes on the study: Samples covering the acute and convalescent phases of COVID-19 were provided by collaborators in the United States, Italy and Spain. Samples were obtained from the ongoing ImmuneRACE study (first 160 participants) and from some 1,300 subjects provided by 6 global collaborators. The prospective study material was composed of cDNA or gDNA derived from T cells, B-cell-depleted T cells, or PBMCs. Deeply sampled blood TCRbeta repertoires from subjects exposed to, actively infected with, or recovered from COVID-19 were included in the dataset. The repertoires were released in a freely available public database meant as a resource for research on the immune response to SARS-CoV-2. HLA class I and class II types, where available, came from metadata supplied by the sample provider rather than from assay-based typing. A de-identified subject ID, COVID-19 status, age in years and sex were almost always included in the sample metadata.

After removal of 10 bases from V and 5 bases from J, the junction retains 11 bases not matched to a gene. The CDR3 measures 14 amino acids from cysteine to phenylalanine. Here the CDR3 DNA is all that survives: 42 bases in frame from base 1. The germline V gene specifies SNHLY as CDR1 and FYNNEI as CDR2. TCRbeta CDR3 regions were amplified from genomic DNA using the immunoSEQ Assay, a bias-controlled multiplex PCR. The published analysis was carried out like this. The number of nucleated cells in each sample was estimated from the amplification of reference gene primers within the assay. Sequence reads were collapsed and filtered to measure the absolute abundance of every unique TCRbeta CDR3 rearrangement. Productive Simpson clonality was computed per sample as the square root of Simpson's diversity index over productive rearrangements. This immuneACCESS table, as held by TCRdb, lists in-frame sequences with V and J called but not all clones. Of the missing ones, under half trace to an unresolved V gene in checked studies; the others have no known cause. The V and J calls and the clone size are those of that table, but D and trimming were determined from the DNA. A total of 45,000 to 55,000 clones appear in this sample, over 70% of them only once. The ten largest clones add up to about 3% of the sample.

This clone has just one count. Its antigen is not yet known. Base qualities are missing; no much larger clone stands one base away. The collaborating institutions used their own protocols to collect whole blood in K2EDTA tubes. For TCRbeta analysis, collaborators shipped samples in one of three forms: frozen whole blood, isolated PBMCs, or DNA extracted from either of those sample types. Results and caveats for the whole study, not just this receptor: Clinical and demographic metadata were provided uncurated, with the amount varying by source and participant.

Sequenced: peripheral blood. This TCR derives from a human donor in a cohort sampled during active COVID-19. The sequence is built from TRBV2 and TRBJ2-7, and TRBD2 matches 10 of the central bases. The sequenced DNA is TGTGCCATGAAGCAAGCGGGAGGGCCCGACGAGCAGTACTTC. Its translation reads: CAMKQAGGPDEQYF.